This T cell receptor (beta chain) was recorded in a study of cytomegalovirus exposure and HLA in healthy donors. Per the germline V gene, CDR1 is SGHRS and CDR2 is YFSETQ. Deletions cut 1 base from V and 0 bases from J, with 12 bases between. The CDR3 consists of 16 residues. The donors gave bone marrow, and they were healthy. Worth noting for this clone: Its antigen is unknown.

Whole-study findings and limits: Later analysis associated a missense DCLRE1C variant with TCR beta V- and J-gene trimming. Later work found most CMV-associated TCR beta chains apparently HLA-restricted.

The PCR contained 60 Vbeta and 13 Jbeta primers. Only in-frame clones appear in the TCRdb table, and some are missing; sequencing was by immunoSEQ multiplex PCR. Counted here are approximately 220,000 clones, 76% occurring once; the ten biggest clones make up 0.6% to 0.65%. The J gene is TRBJ2-3, the V gene TRBV5-1; no reliable D call. The specimen sequenced was PBMCs. The clonotype comes from a man aged 18 to 30 in good health and CMV-seronegative. CDR3 sequence: CASSLFPATSTDTQYF. Written as DNA, the CDR3 is TGCGCCAGCAGCTTGTTCCCCGCCACTAGCACAGATACGCAGTATTTT.